This T cell receptor (beta chain) was recovered during a study of blood T cell repertoires in COVID-19. The table came from immunoSEQ multiplex PCR; TCRdb's copy has only in-frame clones and leaves some out. Of around 120,000 clones listed, more than 75% are singletons. Between the trimmed V and J ends, which lost 2 bases and 7 bases, there was a span of 9 bases. The CDR3 runs 14 residues. Germline V CDR1 and CDR2: LGHDT, YNNKEL (reference sequence). This receptor was identified in a woman in her seventies with acute or convalescent COVID-19. J is TRBJ1-6 and V is TRBV3-1 (or the pseudogene TRBV3-2); possibly TRBD1 for D (5 bases). The sequencing sample was made of peripheral blood. This chain's CDR3 is CASSQQGSNSPLHF. CDR3 nucleotide sequence: TGTGCCAGCAGCCAACAGGGCTCAAATTCACCCCTCCACTTT.